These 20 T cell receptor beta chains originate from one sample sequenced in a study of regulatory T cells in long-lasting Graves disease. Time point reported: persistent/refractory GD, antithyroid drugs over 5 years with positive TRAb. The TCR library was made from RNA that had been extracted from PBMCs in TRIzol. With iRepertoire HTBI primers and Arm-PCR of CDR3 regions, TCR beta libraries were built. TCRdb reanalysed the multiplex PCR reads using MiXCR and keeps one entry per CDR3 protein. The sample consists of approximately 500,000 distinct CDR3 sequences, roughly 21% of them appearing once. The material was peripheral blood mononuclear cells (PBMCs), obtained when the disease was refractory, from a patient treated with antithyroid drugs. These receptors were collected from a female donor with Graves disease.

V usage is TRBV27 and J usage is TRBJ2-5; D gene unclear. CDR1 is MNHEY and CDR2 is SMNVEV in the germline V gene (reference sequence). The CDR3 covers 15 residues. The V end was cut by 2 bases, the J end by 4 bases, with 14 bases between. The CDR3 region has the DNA TGTGCCAGCAGTTTAACGTACCTCCTCGGAGAGACCCAGTACTTC. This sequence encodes CASSLTYLLGETQYF.

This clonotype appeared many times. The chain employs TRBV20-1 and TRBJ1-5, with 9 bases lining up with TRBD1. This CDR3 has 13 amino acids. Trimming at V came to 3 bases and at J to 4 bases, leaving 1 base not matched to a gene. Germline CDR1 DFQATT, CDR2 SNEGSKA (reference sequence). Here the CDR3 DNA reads TGCAGTGCTAGCGGACAGGGGAATCAGCCCCAGCATTTT. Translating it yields CSASGQGNQPQHF.

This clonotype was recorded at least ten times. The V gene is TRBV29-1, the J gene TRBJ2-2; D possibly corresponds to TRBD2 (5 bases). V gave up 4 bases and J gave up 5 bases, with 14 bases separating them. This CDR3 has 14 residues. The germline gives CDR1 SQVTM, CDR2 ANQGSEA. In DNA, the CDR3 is TGCAGCGTTGTTCGGGAATGGGGTACCGGGGAGCTGTTTTTT. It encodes CSVVREWGTGELFF.

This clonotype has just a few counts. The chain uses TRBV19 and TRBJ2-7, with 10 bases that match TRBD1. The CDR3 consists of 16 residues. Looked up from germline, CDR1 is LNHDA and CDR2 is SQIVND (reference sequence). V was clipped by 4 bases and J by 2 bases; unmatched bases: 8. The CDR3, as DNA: TGTGCCAGTAGTACTCCGGGACAGGGGAACGCCTACGAGCAGTACTTC. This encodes CASSTPGQGNAYEQYF.

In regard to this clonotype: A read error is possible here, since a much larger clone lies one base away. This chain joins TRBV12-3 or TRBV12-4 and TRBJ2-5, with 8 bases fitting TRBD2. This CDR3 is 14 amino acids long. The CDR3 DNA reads TGTGCCACCACGGTCGGGGGGGAAGGAGAGACCCGGTACTTC. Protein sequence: CATTVGGEGETRYF.

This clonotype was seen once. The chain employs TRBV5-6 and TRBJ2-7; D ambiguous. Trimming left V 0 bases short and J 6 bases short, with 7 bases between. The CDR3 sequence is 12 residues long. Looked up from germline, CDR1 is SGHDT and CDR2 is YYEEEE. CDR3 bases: TGTGCCAGCAGCTTGGGGGTCCTCGAGCAGTACTTC. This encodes CASSLGVLEQYF.

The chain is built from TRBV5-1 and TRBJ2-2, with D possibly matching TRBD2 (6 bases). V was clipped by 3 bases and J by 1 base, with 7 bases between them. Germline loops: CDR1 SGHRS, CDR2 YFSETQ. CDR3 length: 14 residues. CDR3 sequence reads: CASSSGENTGELFF. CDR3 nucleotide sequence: TGCGCCAGCAGCTCGGGAGAGAACACCGGGGAGCTGTTTTTT.

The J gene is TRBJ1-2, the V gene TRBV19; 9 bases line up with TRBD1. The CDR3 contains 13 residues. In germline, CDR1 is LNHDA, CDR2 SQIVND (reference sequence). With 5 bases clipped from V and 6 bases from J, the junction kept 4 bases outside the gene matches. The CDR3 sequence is CASSQQGADGYTF. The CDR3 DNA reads TGTGCCAGTAGTCAACAGGGGGCGGATGGCTACACCTTC.

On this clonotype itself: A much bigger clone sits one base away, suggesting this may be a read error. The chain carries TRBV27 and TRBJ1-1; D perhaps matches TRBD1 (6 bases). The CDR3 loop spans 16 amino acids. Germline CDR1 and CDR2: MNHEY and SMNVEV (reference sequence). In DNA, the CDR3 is TGTGCCAGCGGTTTATCGCGGCTCAGGGGTGGTGTAGCCGCTTTCTTT. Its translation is CASGLSRLRGGVAAFF.

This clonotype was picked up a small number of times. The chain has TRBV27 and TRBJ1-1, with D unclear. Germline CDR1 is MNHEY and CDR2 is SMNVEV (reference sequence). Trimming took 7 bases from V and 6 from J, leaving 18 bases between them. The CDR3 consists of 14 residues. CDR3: CASTDPRGRAEAFF. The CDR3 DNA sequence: TGTGCCAGCACCGACCCCCGGGGTCGGGCTGAAGCTTTCTTT.

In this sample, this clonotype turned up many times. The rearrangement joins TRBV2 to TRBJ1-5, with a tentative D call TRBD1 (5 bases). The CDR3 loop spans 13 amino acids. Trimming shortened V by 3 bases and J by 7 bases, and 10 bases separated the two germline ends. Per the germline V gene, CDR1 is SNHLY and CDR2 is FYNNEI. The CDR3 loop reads CASSEGGYQPQHF. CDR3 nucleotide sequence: TGTGCCAGCAGTGAGGGGGGGTACCAGCCCCAGCATTTT.

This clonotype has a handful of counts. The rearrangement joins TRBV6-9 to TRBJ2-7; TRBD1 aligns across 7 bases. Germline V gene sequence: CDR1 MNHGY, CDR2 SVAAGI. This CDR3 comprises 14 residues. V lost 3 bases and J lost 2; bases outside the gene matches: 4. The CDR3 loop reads CASSYFGQAYEQYF. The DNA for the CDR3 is TGTGCCAGCAGTTACTTTGGACAGGCCTACGAGCAGTACTTC.

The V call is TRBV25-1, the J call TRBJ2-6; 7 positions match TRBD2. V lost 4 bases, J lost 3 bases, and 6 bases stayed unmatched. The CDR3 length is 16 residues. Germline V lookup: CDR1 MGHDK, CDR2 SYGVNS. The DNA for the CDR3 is TGTGCCAGCAGTGGACCTAGCGGTGGTGGGGCCAACGTCCTGACTTTC. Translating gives CASSGPSGGGANVLTF. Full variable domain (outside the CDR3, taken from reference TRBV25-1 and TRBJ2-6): EADIYQTPRYLVIGTGKKITLECSQTMGHDKMYWYQQDPGMELHLIHYSYGVNSTEKGDLSSESTVSRIRTEHFPLTLESARPSHTSQYLCASSGPSGGGANVLTFGAGSRLTVL.

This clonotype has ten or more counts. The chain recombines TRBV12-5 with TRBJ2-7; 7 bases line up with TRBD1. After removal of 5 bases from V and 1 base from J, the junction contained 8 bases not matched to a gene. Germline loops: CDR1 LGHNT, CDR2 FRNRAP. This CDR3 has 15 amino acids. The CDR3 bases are TGTGCTAGTGGTGGTTCCGGACAGGCATCCTACGAGCAGTACTTC. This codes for CASGGSGQASYEQYF.

The CDR3 bases are TGTGCCAGCGCCGGGGGACAGGGGTGGTACACTGAAGCTTTCTTT. Protein product: CASAGGQGWYTEAFF. The rearrangement links TRBV11-3 to TRBJ1-1; TRBD1 matches 10 bases. Germline CDR1 and CDR2: SGHNT and YENEEA. The V gene end was trimmed by 8 bases and the J gene end by 3 bases; junction bases not matched to a gene: 9. The CDR3 is 15 amino acids.

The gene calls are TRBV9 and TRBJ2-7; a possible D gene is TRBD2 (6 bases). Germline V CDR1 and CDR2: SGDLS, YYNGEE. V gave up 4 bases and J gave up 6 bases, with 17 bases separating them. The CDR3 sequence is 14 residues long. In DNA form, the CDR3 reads TGTGCCAGCAGCAATACTTGGGGGGAAGGCGAGCAGTACTTC. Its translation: CASSNTWGEGEQYF.

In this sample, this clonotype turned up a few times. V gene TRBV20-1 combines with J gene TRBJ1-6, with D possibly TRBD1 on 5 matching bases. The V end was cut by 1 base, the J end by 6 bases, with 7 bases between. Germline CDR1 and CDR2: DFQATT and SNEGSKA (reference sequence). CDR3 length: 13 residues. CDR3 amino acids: CSARGGGNSPLHF. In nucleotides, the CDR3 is TGCAGTGCTAGAGGGGGCGGTAATTCACCCCTCCACTTT.

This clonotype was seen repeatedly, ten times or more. In DNA form, the CDR3 reads TGTGCCAGCGGGCAGGGGAAAGAGACCCAGTACTTC. It translates to CASGQGKETQYF. This rearrangement joins TRBV28 to TRBJ2-5, with a tentative D call TRBD1 (6 bases). Germline V gene data show CDR1 as MDHEN and CDR2 as SYDVKM. Trimming took off 8 bases at V and 3 bases at J, with 10 bases between the two ends. CDR3 length: 12 amino acids.

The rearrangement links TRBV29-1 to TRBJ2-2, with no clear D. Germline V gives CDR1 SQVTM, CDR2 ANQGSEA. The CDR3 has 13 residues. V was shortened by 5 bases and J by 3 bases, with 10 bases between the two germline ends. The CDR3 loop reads CSVLDRDTGELFF. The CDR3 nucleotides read TGCAGCGTTTTGGACCGCGACACCGGGGAGCTGTTTTTT.

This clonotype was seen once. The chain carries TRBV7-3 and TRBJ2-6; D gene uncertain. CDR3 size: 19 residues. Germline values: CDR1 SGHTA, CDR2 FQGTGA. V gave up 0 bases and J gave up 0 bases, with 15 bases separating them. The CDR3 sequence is CASSLTIDGSSSGANVLTF. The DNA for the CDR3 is TGTGCCAGCAGCTTAACGATCGACGGTAGTAGCTCTGGGGCCAACGTCCTGACTTTC. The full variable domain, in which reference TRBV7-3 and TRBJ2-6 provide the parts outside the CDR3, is GAGVSQTPSNKVTEKGKYVELRCDPISGHTALYWYRQSLGQGPEFLIYFQGTGAADDSGLPNDRFFAVRPEGSVSTLKIQRTERGDSAVYLCASSLTIDGSSSGANVLTFGAGSRLTVL.